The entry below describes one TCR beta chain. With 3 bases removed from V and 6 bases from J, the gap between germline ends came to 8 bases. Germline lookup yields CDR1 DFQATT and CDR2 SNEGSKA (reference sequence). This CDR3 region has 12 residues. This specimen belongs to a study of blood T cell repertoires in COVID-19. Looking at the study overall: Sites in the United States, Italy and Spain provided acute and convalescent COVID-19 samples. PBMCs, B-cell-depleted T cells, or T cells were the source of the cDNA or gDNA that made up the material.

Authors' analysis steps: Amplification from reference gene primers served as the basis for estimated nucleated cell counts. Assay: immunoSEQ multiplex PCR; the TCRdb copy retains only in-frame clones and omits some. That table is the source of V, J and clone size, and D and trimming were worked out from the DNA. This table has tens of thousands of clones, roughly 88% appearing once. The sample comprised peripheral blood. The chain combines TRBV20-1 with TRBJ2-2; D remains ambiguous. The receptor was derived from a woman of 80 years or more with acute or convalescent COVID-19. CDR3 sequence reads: CSASVSSGELFF. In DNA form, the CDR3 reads TGCAGTGCTAGTGTTAGCTCCGGGGAGCTGTTTTTT.